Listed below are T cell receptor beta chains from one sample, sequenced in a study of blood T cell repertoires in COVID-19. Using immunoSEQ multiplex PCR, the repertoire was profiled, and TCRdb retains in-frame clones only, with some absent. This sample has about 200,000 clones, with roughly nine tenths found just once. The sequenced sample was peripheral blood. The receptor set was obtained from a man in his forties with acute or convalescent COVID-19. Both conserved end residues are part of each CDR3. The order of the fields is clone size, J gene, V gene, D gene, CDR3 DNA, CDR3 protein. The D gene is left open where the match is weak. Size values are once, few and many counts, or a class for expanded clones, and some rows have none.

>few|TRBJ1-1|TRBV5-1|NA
TGCGCCAGCAGCGGTACATCGAACACTGAAGCTTTCTTT
CASSGTSNTEAFF
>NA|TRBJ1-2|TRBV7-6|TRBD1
TGTGCCAGCAGCTTAGGTCCCGGAGCCCGGGACAGGGGGATGGGCTACACCTTC
CASSLGPGARDRGMGYTF
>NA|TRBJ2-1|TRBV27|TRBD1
TGTGCCAGCAGCCTAGGGACAGGGGCCTACAATGAGCAGTTCTTC
CASSLGTGAYNEQFF
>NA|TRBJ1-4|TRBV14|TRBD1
TGTGCCAGCTCGACCGGGACAGGGAATGAAAAACTGTTTTTT
CASSTGTGNEKLFF
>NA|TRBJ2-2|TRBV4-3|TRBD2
TGCGCCAGCAGCCAAGATTCCGGACTAGCGCTCACCGGGGAGCTGTTTTTT
CASSQDSGLALTGELFF
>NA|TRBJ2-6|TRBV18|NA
TGTGCCAGCTCACCATTTGAGGGATCCTCTGGGGCCAACGTCCTGACTTTC
CASSPFEGSSGANVLTF
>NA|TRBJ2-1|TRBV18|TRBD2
TGTGCCAGCTCACCTCCTAGCGGGACACTCAATGAGCAGTTCTTC
CASSPPSGTLNEQFF
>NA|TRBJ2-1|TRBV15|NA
TGTGCCACCAGCAGCGAGGCCGGGACTTCTTACAATGAGCAGTTCTTC
CATSSEAGTSYNEQFF
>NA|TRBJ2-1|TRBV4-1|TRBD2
TGCGCCAGCAGCCGCGAACTAGCGGGAGCCTCCTACAATGAGCAGTTCTTC
CASSRELAGASYNEQFF
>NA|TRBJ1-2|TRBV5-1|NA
TGCGCCAGCAGCCCGGGCGGGGGTGGTGGCTATGGCTACACCTTC
CASSPGGGGGYGYTF
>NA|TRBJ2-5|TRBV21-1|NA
TGTGCCAGCAGCGCGAGGAGACCGAACAGGGGCGAGAACCAAGAGACCCAGTACTTC
CASSARRPNRGENQETQYF
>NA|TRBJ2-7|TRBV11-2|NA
TGTGCCAGCAGTCCCGGAGACTCCTACGAGCAGTACTTC
CASSPGDSYEQYF
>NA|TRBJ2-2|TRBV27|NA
TGTGCCAGCAGCCGACAGGGAGGAAACACCGGGGAGCTGTTTTTT
CASSRQGGNTGELFF
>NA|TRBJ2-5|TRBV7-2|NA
TGTGCCAGCAGCCCGAGGCGTGGGCAAGAGACCCAGTACTTC
CASSPRRGQETQYF
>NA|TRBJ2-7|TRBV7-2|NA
TGTGCCAGCAGCTCGAGGGGGACAAGGTACGAGCAGTACTTC
CASSSRGTRYEQYF
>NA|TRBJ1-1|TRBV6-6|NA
TGTGCCAGCAGTAAACTCCCCTCGAACACTGAAGCTTTCTTT
CASSKLPSNTEAFF
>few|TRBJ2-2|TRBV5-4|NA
TGTGCCAGCAGCCGCGTCTCCGGGGAGCTGTTTTTT
CASSRVSGELFF
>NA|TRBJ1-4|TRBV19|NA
TGTGCCAGTAGTAACGTTCAGGGTGAAAAACTGTTTTTT
CASSNVQGEKLFF
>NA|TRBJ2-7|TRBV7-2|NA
TGTGCCAGCAGCCCCAGGGTAATGGACGAGCAGTACTTC
CASSPRVMDEQYF
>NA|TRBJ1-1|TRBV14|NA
TGTGCCAGCAGCCTAGGGGTGGAAGCTTTCTTT
CASSLGVEAFF
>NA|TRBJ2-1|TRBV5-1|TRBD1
TGCGCCAGCAGCCTCCCCGGGACAGGGAGCGGCAATGAGCAGTTCTTC
CASSLPGTGSGNEQFF
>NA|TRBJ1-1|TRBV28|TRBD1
TGTGCCAGCACAATCTCCGGGACAGGGGGCGCGGTAGCTTTCTTT
CASTISGTGGAVAFF
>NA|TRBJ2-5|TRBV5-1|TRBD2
TGCGCCAGCAGCTTGAGGACTAGTCAGATTGCGCTCCAAGAGACCCAGTACTTC
CASSLRTSQIALQETQYF
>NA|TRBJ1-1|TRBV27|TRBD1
TGTGCCAGCAAGAGGGACAGTTCTAACACTGAAGCTTTCTTT
CASKRDSSNTEAFF
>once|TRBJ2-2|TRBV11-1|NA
TGTGCCAGCAGCAACAGTATGGGTACCGGGGAGCTGTTTTTT
CASSNSMGTGELFF
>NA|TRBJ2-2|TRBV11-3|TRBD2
TGTGCCAGCAGCACCCCGGGACTAGCGGGAGTTACCGGGGAGCTGTTTTTT
CASSTPGLAGVTGELFF
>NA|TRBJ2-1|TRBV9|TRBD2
TGTGCCAGCAGCGTAGTGGGGGGACTAGCGGGTTACAATGAGCAGTTCTTC
CASSVVGGLAGYNEQFF
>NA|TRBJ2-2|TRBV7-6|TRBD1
TGTGCCAGCAGCTTGCAGGGGGTCACCGGGGAGCTGTTTTTT
CASSLQGVTGELFF
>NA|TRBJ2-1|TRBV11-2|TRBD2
TGTGCCAGCAGCTTAGATCAGTGGCGGGAGGGTAGTGAGCAGTTCTTC
CASSLDQWREGSEQFF
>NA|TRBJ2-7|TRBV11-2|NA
TGTGCCAGCAGCGGGGCAATTCTTCCCTACGAGCAGTACTTC
CASSGAILPYEQYF
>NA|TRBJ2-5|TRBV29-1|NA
TGCAGCGTTGTTGCCCCGGACAGACAAGAGACCCAGTACTTC
CSVVAPDRQETQYF
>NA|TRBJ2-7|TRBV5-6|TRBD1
TGTGCCAGCAGCGGACCGGGACAGGGGGTTTACGAGCAGTACTTC
CASSGPGQGVYEQYF
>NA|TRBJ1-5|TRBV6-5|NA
TGTGCCAGCAGTTACTCGCACAGTAGCAATCAGCCCCAGCATTTT
CASSYSHSSNQPQHF